In this sample, the clone carrying this T cell receptor beta chain turned up many times. These data belong to a study of identical twins. A single record per CDR3 protein comes from TCRdb applying MiXCR to the 5' RACE reads. Among around 650,000 distinct CDR3 sequences listed, less than 9% were seen once. These same records also appear under a second study, on yellow fever vaccine responses in identical twins. That source reports: Reportedly, twins showed a vaccine T cell response that looked partly convergent and partly personalized.

Sequencing input: PBMCs. This clonotype was sampled from a woman between 18 and 29 years old in good health.

As DNA, the CDR3 is TGCGCCAGCAGCCAAGAAGGTGGCGGGGGCTTAGGGAACAATGAGCAGTTCTTC. Protein sequence: CASSQEGGGGLGNNEQFF. The chain employs TRBV4-1 and TRBJ2-1; D is perhaps TRBD2 (7 bases). The CDR3 extends over 18 amino acids. Germline values: CDR1 MGHRA, CDR2 YSYEKL. The V gene lost 0 bases and the J gene lost 5 bases, with 20 bases spanning the gap.